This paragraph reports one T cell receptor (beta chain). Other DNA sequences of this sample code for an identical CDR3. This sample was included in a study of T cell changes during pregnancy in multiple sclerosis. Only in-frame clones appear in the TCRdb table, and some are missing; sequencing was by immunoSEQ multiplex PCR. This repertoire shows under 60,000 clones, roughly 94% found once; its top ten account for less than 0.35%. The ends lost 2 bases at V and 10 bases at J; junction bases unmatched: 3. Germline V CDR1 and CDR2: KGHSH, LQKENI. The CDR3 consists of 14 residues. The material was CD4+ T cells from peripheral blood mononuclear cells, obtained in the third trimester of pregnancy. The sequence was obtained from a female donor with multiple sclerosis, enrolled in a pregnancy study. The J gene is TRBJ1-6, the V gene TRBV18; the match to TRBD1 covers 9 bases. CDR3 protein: CASSPGQGNSPLHF. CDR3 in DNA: TGTGCCAGCTCACCAGGACAGGGGAACTCACCCCTCCACTTT. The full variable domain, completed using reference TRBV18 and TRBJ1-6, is NAGVMQNPRHLVRRRGQEARLRCSPMKGHSHVYWYRQLPEEGLKFMVYLQKENIIDESGMPKERFSAEFPKEGPSILRIQQVVRGDSAAYFCASSPGQGNSPLHFGNGTRLTVT.